This T cell receptor (beta chain) originates from a study of T cells in Graves' hyperthyroidism and ophthalmopathy. This clonotype has more than one count but fewer than ten. The CDR3 is 14 residues long. V lost 0 bases and J lost 7, with 10 bases in between. CDR1 is ENHRY, CDR2 SYGVKD, per germline. RNA transcripts gave rise to amplified TCR beta CDR3 regions. Carried out on the TCR CDR3, a first-round RT-PCR used the HTBI primer set. TCRdb ran MiXCR on the multiplex PCR reads and lists one entry per CDR3 protein. The profile shows hundreds of thousands of distinct CDR3 sequences, around 20% of them singletons.

The sequence came from a man aged 30 to 39 with Graves' ophthalmopathy. Sequencing was performed on blood. V is TRBV10-3 and J is TRBJ2-4; no clear D gene. As DNA, the CDR3 is TGTGCCATCAGTGAGTCCTGGGATTGGAACATTCAGTACTTC. Its protein is CAISESWDWNIQYF.